Shown below are 25 T cell receptor beta chains from a single sample sequenced in a study of T cells expressing NK-cell markers. After re-calling the 5' RACE reads, TCRdb lists one entry per CDR3 protein, DNA absent. This sample carries fewer than 550,000 distinct CDR3 sequences, with more than 1.4% going to the ten biggest clones. Source material: blood T cells: a sorted CD56 or NKG2C T cell subset, CD4+ or CD8+ T cells, or bulk PBMC T cells (not recorded which). These receptors were taken from a woman aged 45-59 years in good health.

The chain couples TRBV9 to TRBJ1-3. Germline V lookup: CDR1 SGDLS, CDR2 YYNGEE. This CDR3 contains 15 residues. CDR3 protein: CASSVDGLYGNTIYF.

The chain has TRBV6-5 and TRBJ1-5; TCRdb gives TRBD1 as the D gene, but with no DNA this cannot be confirmed. CDR1 and CDR2 from the germline V gene are MNHEY and SVGAGI. The CDR3 runs 18 residues. CDR3 sequence: CATKMTGTGGKGNQPQHF.

The chain employs TRBV12-3 or TRBV12-4 and TRBJ2-5; the TCRdb D gene call, TRBD1, has no DNA to confirm it. The length of the CDR3 is 12 residues. Here the CDR3 reads CASSEQGKTQYF.

The chain has TRBV12-3 or TRBV12-4 and TRBJ1-2; the TCRdb call, TRBD1, lacks DNA for checking. This CDR3 is built from 14 residues. The CDR3 loop reads CASSLGQGGYGYTF.

CDR3 protein: CASSSLTTGWSTEAFF. The V call is TRBV12-3 or TRBV12-4, the J call TRBJ1-1; TCRdb calls TRBD1, which cannot be checked without DNA. CDR3 length: 16 residues.

This chain joins TRBV3-1 and TRBJ2-5. Germline assignment: CDR1 LGHDT and CDR2 YNNKEL (reference sequence). The CDR3 has 14 amino acids. The CDR3 spells CASSQSAFQETQYF.

The chain uses TRBV3-1 and TRBJ2-7; the D gene TCRdb calls, TRBD2, cannot be checked with no DNA. This CDR3 region has 17 residues. The germline V gene encodes CDR1 LGHDT and CDR2 YNNKEL (reference sequence). This CDR3 is CASSPRLAGVSLSEQYF.

The chain joins TRBV10-3 to TRBJ1-1; the D call from TCRdb, TRBD1, cannot be confirmed without DNA. The CDR3 runs to 15 residues. CDR1 ENHRY and CDR2 SYGVKD come from the germline V gene. This CDR3 reads CAISQRQGRETEAFF.

The V gene is TRBV10-1, the J gene TRBJ1-3. In germline, CDR1 is WNHNN, CDR2 SYGVQD (reference sequence). The CDR3 has 14 residues. Here the CDR3 reads CASSDGSSGNTIYF.

The chain recombines TRBV14 with TRBJ2-1. CDR1 and CDR2 (germline): SGHDN, FVKESK. This CDR3 spans 12 amino acids. The CDR3 protein is CASSQDYAEQFF.

The V call is TRBV20-1, the J call TRBJ2-5; the D call from TCRdb, TRBD1, cannot be confirmed without DNA. This CDR3 spans 15 amino acids. The germline V gene has CDR1 DFQATT and CDR2 SNEGSKA (reference sequence). The CDR3 reads CSATILQGAQETQYF.

V and J are TRBV3-1 and TRBJ2-7; absent DNA, TCRdb's TRBD2 call cannot be checked. This CDR3 comprises 14 residues. Per the germline V gene, CDR1 is LGHDT and CDR2 is YNNKEL (reference sequence). Here the CDR3 reads CASSPLHGLGEQYF.

The chain uses TRBV12-3 or TRBV12-4 and TRBJ2-3. The CDR3 is 13 amino acids. CDR3 sequence: CASRGLVTDTQYF.

V is TRBV5-1 and J is TRBJ1-4. Germline CDR1 SGHRS, CDR2 YFSETQ. There are 12 residues in the CDR3. This chain's CDR3 is CASSLTNEKLFF.

The CDR3 is CASTERGGASSDTQYF. The genes are TRBV12-3 or TRBV12-4 and TRBJ2-3; without DNA, the TCRdb call of TRBD1 cannot be checked. This CDR3 region has 16 residues.

V gene TRBV24-1 combines with J gene TRBJ2-1; the TCRdb call, TRBD1, lacks DNA for checking. The V gene's germline CDR1 is KGHDR and CDR2 SFDVKD. CDR3 length: 15 residues. CDR3 sequence: CATEPSQGIDNEQFF.

The chain uses TRBV11-3 and TRBJ2-2; TCRdb gives TRBD2 as the D gene, but with no DNA this cannot be confirmed. Germline V gives CDR1 SGHNT, CDR2 YENEEA. This CDR3 contains 14 residues. The CDR3 sequence: CASSPATRGGELFF.

V and J are TRBV10-2 and TRBJ1-5; with no DNA, the TCRdb D assignment of TRBD1 cannot be verified. The CDR3 extends over 14 amino acids. Germline V gene data show CDR1 as WSHSY and CDR2 as SAAADI. CDR3: CASSEQAGSQPQHF.

CDR3: CASSLVLAGAVETQYF. The J gene is TRBJ2-5, the V gene TRBV5-1; checking the TCRdb D call of TRBD2 is not possible without DNA. The CDR3 is made up of 16 amino acids. CDR1 is SGHRS, CDR2 YFSETQ, per germline.

The J gene is TRBJ2-3, the V gene TRBV5-1; lacking DNA, the TRBD1 call made by TCRdb goes unchecked. The CDR3 is 14 residues long. In germline, CDR1 is SGHRS, CDR2 YFSETQ. CDR3 protein: CASSSWTQGDTQYF.

This chain links TRBV3-1 with TRBJ2-1; TCRdb designates TRBD2, a call that cannot be tested without DNA. Per germline, CDR1 LGHDT and CDR2 YNNKEL (reference sequence). The CDR3 is 16 residues long. The CDR3 sequence: CASSQVTSRPYNEQFF.

The chain joins TRBV3-1 to TRBJ2-1; TCRdb reports TRBD1, a call that lacks DNA to check it against. Per germline, CDR1 LGHDT and CDR2 YNNKEL (reference sequence). This CDR3 spans 13 amino acids. This CDR3 reads CASAPRSYNEQFF.

CDR3 protein: CASSVRRTQETQYF. The genes are TRBV7-2 and TRBJ2-5. The CDR3 is made up of 14 amino acids. The V gene's germline CDR1 is SGHTA and CDR2 FQGNSA.

The chain carries TRBV12-3 or TRBV12-4 and TRBJ2-1; TCRdb's D gene call, TRBD2, goes unchecked for lack of DNA. The CDR3 covers 14 residues. The CDR3 region is CASSPTGDSNEQFF.

The gene calls are TRBV20-1 and TRBJ1-2; TCRdb returns TRBD1, unconfirmable since there is no DNA. From germline, CDR1 is DFQATT and CDR2 SNEGSKA (reference sequence). The CDR3 covers 13 residues. CDR3 residues: CSASDRGSGGYTF.